These 3 T cell receptor beta chains were sequenced from one sample in a study of T cells expressing NK-cell markers. TCRdb reprocessed the 5' RACE reads and keeps a single row for each CDR3 protein, giving no DNA. The sample table sets out hundreds of thousands of distinct CDR3 sequences. The sample consisted of blood T cells: a sorted CD56 or NKG2C T cell subset, CD4+ or CD8+ T cells, or bulk PBMC T cells (not recorded which). All receptors derive from a woman between 18 and 69 years old in good health.

The chain recombines TRBV4-2 with TRBJ1-1. This CDR3 contains 13 residues. Germline CDR1 reads LGHNA; CDR2 reads YNFKEQ. The chain's CDR3 is CASSQGSRPEAFF.

This chain joins TRBV5-1 and TRBJ1-1. The CDR3 covers 14 residues. Germline V CDR1 and CDR2: SGHRS, YFSETQ. CDR3 amino acids: CASSLARANTEAFF.

The chain is built from TRBV9 and TRBJ2-7; TCRdb outputs TRBD2, but without DNA this stays unchecked. The CDR3 extends over 16 amino acids. Germline loops: CDR1 SGDLS, CDR2 YYNGEE. CDR3 protein: CASSPQAASASLEQYF.